Here is one T cell receptor (beta chain) with its context. Its specificity is unknown. The data derive from a study of CD8 T cells in ankylosing spondylitis. Study conclusions and caveats: Several highly homologous variants made up a TCR beta motif, and this motif appeared characteristic of ankylosing spondylitis blood. Matched synovial fluid from ankylosing spondylitis patients was reported to be enriched for disease-linked clones.

Scientists made TCR beta libraries using quantitative 5'-RACE with molecular barcodes. Each CDR3 protein gets one entry after TCRdb re-called the 5' RACE reads with MiXCR. The sample lists fewer than 650,000 distinct CDR3 sequences, about 12% occurring once. Per germline, CDR1 KGHDR and CDR2 SFDVKD. The length of the CDR3 is 15 residues. Trimming cost V 1 base and J 3 bases; bases outside gene matches: 1. V gene TRBV24-1 combines with J gene TRBJ2-4, with 8 bases fitting TRBD2. The TCR was taken from a male donor with ankylosing spondylitis. Sequencing was carried out using blood, either unsorted or a sorted T cell fraction (not recorded which). The DNA for the CDR3 is TGTGCCACCAGTGATTTTCGGGGGGGCAAAAACATTCAGTACTTC. It is translated as CATSDFRGGKNIQYF.